This T cell receptor (beta chain) was captured by sequencing in a study of identical twins. Overall study results and limits: Weaker excess twin sharing was observed in beta out-of-frame sequences. Not following the same donors, the study drew its conclusions from cross-sectional statistical analysis.

Template switching added a universal primer binding site, and final cDNA carried unique molecular identifiers. A single record per CDR3 protein comes from TCRdb applying MiXCR to the 5' RACE reads. The table includes around 510,000 distinct CDR3 sequences, 13% to 15% detected once. CDR3 length: 14 amino acids. Germline values: CDR1 ENHRY, CDR2 SYGVKD. Trimming cost V 10 bases and J 5 bases; bases outside gene matches: 13. Turning to this clonotype: Its target is unknown.

These data are also associated with another study on yellow fever vaccine responses in identical twins.

The chain combines TRBV10-3 with TRBJ2-5; 7 positions agree with TRBD1. Material for sequencing was CD4+ T cells sorted from blood. This TCR came from a woman younger than 30 in good health. As DNA, the CDR3 is TGTGCCACCCAGGGACAGCTAATGGGGGAGACCCAGTACTTC. This gives the protein CATQGQLMGETQYF.